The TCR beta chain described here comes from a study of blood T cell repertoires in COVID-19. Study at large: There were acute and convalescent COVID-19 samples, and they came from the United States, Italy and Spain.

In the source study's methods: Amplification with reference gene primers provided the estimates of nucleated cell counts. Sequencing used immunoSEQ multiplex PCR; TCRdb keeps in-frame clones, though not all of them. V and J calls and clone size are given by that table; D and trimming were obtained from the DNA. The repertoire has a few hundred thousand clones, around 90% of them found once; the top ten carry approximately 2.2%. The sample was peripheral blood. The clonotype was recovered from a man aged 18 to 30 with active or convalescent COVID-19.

For the CDR3, the DNA is TGTGCCAGCAGCCAGTTGACAGGAAGGTCTTACGAGCAGTACTTC. This sequence encodes CASSQLTGRSYEQYF. V gene TRBV14 combines with J gene TRBJ2-7; D perhaps matches TRBD1 (6 bases). The V gene's germline CDR1 is SGHDN and CDR2 FVKESK. This CDR3 region has 15 residues. Trimming removed 3 bases from V and 4 bases from J, with 16 bases in between.